The clone carrying this T cell receptor (beta chain) was seen only once. The entry originates in a study of blood T cell repertoires in COVID-19. This table comes from immunoSEQ multiplex PCR, and its TCRdb copy is limited to in-frame clones, with some not included. The sample includes 200,000 to 250,000 clones, less than 90% of them seen just once. The CDR3 is made up of 13 amino acids. V lost 5 bases and J lost 14; bases outside the gene matches: 11. Germline loops: CDR1 MNHEY, CDR2 SMNVEV (reference sequence). The sequenced sample consisted of PBMCs or T cells enriched from blood (not recorded which). This clonotype was sampled from a woman aged 40 to 49 who had recovered from COVID-19. The rearrangement uses TRBV27 and TRBJ2-3; 9 positions agree with TRBD2. The CDR3, as DNA: TGTGCCAGCAGTACCAAAGGGACTAGCCGGGGGTATTTT. It translates to CASSTKGTSRGYF.